Shown below are 25 T cell receptor beta chains from a single sample sequenced in a study of T-cell memory formation after mild COVID-19 listed by TCRdb under 2021. The protocol used for the library was 5' RACE. Instrument used: Illumina NovaSeq 6000. TCRdb handled the public reads itself, with Q25 trimming in fastp and clone calling in MiXCR, and kept productive beta chains. Entries are consolidated by CDR3 protein sequence, retaining the most common genes and DNA. The sample records roughly 410,000 distinct CDR3 sequences, roughly a quarter of which are singletons. 8.5% to 10% of the sample lies in the top ten. Material: PBMCs or a T cell subset sorted from them (not recorded which). The receptors stem from an adult woman who had mild COVID-19 (a few samples of this study predate the infection). The sample titles of this study are shuffled in the database, so cell type and time point are left out; the donor was told from shared clones.

The V gene is TRBV6-1, the J gene TRBJ2-2; tentatively, D is TRBD1 (7 bases). CDR3 length: 15 amino acids. Germline CDR1 is MNHNS and CDR2 is SASEGT. Trimming cost V 2 bases and J 5 bases, with 12 bases left between them. CDR3 protein: CASSEFAGGTGELFF. CDR3 sequence (DNA): TGTGCCAGCAGTGAATTTGCAGGGGGGACCGGGGAGCTGTTTTTT.

The table lists this clonotype with a count of one. This chain joins TRBV3-1 and TRBJ1-2; 7 nucleotides match TRBD1. The CDR3 covers 16 residues. From germline, CDR1 is LGHDT and CDR2 YNNKEL (reference sequence). Trimming took 2 bases from V and 2 from J; bases not matched to a gene: 8. DNA of the CDR3: TGTGCCAGCAGCCAAAACCGGGACAGCTTCAACTATGGCTACACCTTC. Amino acids: CASSQNRDSFNYGYTF.

The V and J genes are TRBV6-2 or TRBV6-3 and TRBJ1-2, with D unclear. The CDR3 consists of 15 residues. Germline CDR1 is MNHEY and CDR2 is SVGEGT. Trimming stripped 2 bases from V and 4 bases from J, with 14 bases between. In nucleotides, the CDR3 is TGTGCCAGCAGTTACGGTGTCGCGCCGGGCTATGGCTACACCTTC. Its translation is CASSYGVAPGYGYTF.

This clonotype has just a few counts. The chain links TRBV7-2 to TRBJ2-5, with D unclear. The V end lost 1 base, the J end lost 3 bases, and 9 bases lay between the germline ends. Per the germline V gene, CDR1 is SGHTA and CDR2 is FQGNSA. The CDR3 runs to 14 residues. The CDR3, as DNA: TGTGCCAGCAGCTTAGTCGTCCAGGAAGAGACCCAGTACTTC. This translates into CASSLVVQEETQYF.

This sequence joins TRBV12-3 or TRBV12-4 and TRBJ2-3; D unresolved. The V and J ends lost 8 bases and 6 bases respectively, with 15 bases between them. The CDR3 is 13 amino acids. The CDR3 DNA follows: TGTGCCAGCGGGCGGCCGTCACGGGATACGCAGTATTTT. Encoded protein: CASGRPSRDTQYF.

The chain employs TRBV3-1 and TRBJ2-5, with D hard to call. The V and J ends lost 6 bases and 5 bases respectively, with 10 bases between them. The length of the CDR3 is 12 residues. Germline V gives CDR1 LGHDT, CDR2 YNNKEL (reference sequence). The CDR3 nucleotides read TGTGCCAGCAGGGAACTCGAGGAGACCCAGTACTTC. Amino acids: CASRELEETQYF.

This clonotype has just a few counts. V usage is TRBV7-6 and J usage is TRBJ2-7; no clear D gene. This CDR3 is 18 amino acids long. Germline assignment: CDR1 SGHVS and CDR2 FNYEAQ. V was pared by 0 bases and J by 1 base, with 19 bases between. Written as DNA, the CDR3 is TGTGCCAGCAGCTTAGCGTCCGTGGACCCACAAACTTCCTACGAGCAGTACTTC. This encodes CASSLASVDPQTSYEQYF.

V and J are TRBV3-1 and TRBJ1-2; unclear D gene. Germline CDR1 LGHDT, CDR2 YNNKEL (reference sequence). The CDR3 loop spans 13 amino acids. V dropped 1 base and J dropped 3 bases, with 6 bases sitting between them. The CDR3 loop reads CASSQVPDYGYTF. The CDR3 nucleotides are TGTGCCAGCAGCCAAGTTCCAGACTATGGCTACACCTTC.

There are a few counts of this clonotype. The rearrangement links TRBV6-5 to TRBJ1-4; the match to TRBD1 covers 10 bases. Germline-derived CDR1 and CDR2 are MNHEY and SVGAGI. The CDR3 consists of 14 residues. Trimming cost V 4 bases and J 10 bases; bases outside gene matches: 6. CDR3 loop: CASSWTGGYRKLFF. The CDR3 DNA sequence: TGTGCCAGCAGTTGGACAGGGGGATACCGAAAACTGTTTTTT.

The genes are TRBV12-3 or TRBV12-4 and TRBJ1-6, with TRBD1 identical over 8 bases. V gave up 4 bases and J gave up 8 bases; unmatched junction bases: 4. There are 14 residues in the CDR3. CDR3 nucleotides: TGTGCCAGCAGTTCAGACAGGGGTGATTCACCCCTCCACTTT. It is translated as CASSSDRGDSPLHF.

The rearrangement joins TRBV10-3 to TRBJ2-1; D remains unclear. V was trimmed by 0 bases and J by 10 bases, leaving 13 bases between them. The CDR3 spans 14 residues. The germline V gene encodes CDR1 ENHRY and CDR2 SYGVKD. CDR3 DNA sequence: TGTGCCATCAGTGAGTCGGTTATAGGTACCGAGCAGTTCTTC. Its translation is CAISESVIGTEQFF.

This clonotype was seen a handful of times. This rearrangement joins TRBV5-1 to TRBJ1-3; tentatively, D is TRBD1 (5 bases). This CDR3 region has 15 residues. Trimming stripped 0 bases from V and 4 bases from J, with 11 bases between. CDR1 and CDR2 from the germline V gene are SGHRS and YFSETQ. CDR3 nucleotides: TGCGCCAGCAGCTTGGAGGCCCAGGGAGGAAACACCATATATTTT. This gives the protein CASSLEAQGGNTIYF.

This clonotype was seen a few times. The chain has TRBV12-3 or TRBV12-4 and TRBJ2-5; D is undetermined. This CDR3 is built from 13 residues. With 6 bases removed from V and 5 bases from J, the gap between germline ends came to 13 bases. In DNA, the CDR3 is TGTGCCAGCAGCTCCGCTAGTGGCGAGACCCAGTACTTC. Its protein is CASSSASGETQYF.

This clonotype has only a few counts. V is TRBV7-6 and J is TRBJ2-3, with D perhaps matching TRBD1 or TRBD2 (5 bases each). Germline V gene data show CDR1 as SGHVS and CDR2 as FNYEAQ. V was cut by 3 bases and J by 1 base, with 11 bases left in between. The CDR3 runs 15 residues. The CDR3 spells CASSFGTVGTDTQYF. The CDR3 region has the DNA TGTGCCAGCAGCTTCGGGACGGTGGGCACAGATACGCAGTATTTT. The whole variable domain, remainder taken from reference TRBV7-6 and TRBJ2-3, is GAGVSQSPRYKVTKRGQDVALRCDPISGHVSLYWYRQALGQGPEFLTYFNYEAQQDKSGLPNDRFSAERPEGSISTLTIQRTEQRDSAMYRCASSFGTVGTDTQYFGPGTRLTVL.

With regard to this clonotype: A much more abundant neighbour one base away suggests this may be a read error. The chain uses TRBV6-5 and TRBJ1-1; D unclear. V was cut by 0 bases and J by 1 base, with 6 bases left in between. Per germline, CDR1 MNHEY and CDR2 SVGAGI. This CDR3 has 14 amino acids. CDR3 sequence (DNA): TGTGCCAGCAGTTACTCGTGGGGGAACACTGAAGCTTTCTTT. It translates to CASSYSWGNTEAFF.

V and J are TRBV18 and TRBJ2-5, with D unresolved. Trimming pared 3 bases from V and 7 bases from J, leaving 15 bases between. The germline V gene encodes CDR1 KGHSH and CDR2 LQKENI. The CDR3 extends over 14 amino acids. The CDR3 loop is CASSPEQYRGTQYF. CDR3 DNA sequence: TGTGCCAGCTCACCCGAACAGTATCGTGGGACCCAGTACTTC.

This clonotype was observed a handful of times. V is TRBV7-6 and J is TRBJ2-1; 7 positions agree with TRBD1. Germline lookup yields CDR1 SGHVS and CDR2 FNYEAQ. The V and J ends lost 4 bases and 0 bases, in that order; junction bases with no gene match: 9. This CDR3 spans 17 amino acids. CDR3 nucleotides: TGTGCCAGCAGCTCACGACAGGGCAAGAGCTCCTACAATGAGCAGTTCTTC. Encoded protein: CASSSRQGKSSYNEQFF. Filled out from reference TRBV7-6 and TRBJ2-1, the complete variable domain reads GAGVSQSPRYKVTKRGQDVALRCDPISGHVSLYWYRQALGQGPEFLTYFNYEAQQDKSGLPNDRFSAERPEGSISTLTIQRTEQRDSAMYRCASSSRQGKSSYNEQFFGPGTRLTVL.

The J gene is TRBJ1-1, the V gene TRBV27; 7 bases are a match to TRBD1. The germline CDR1 and CDR2 sequences are MNHEY and SMNVEV (reference sequence). J was trimmed by 7 bases and V by 6 bases; bases with no gene match: 8. The CDR3 totals 13 residues. The CDR3 sequence is CASSNSDRDEAFF. CDR3 in DNA: TGTGCCAGCAGCAACTCCGACAGGGATGAAGCTTTCTTT.

This clonotype was found many times. The chain links TRBV5-6 to TRBJ2-5, with D perhaps matching TRBD1 (6 bases). The CDR3 has 15 amino acids. The V end lost 2 bases, the J end lost 5 bases, and 16 bases lay between the germline ends. The germline V gene encodes CDR1 SGHDT and CDR2 YYEEEE. In DNA form, the CDR3 reads TGTGCCAGCAGCTTTAAACAGGGACGGCTCGAGACCCAGTACTTC. It encodes CASSFKQGRLETQYF.

V gene TRBV5-1 combines with J gene TRBJ1-3; TRBD1 matches 7 bases. V trimming: 4 bases; J trimming: 1 base; junction bases outside the gene matches: 2. This CDR3 has 14 residues. Germline CDR1 reads SGHRS; CDR2 reads YFSETQ. The CDR3: CASSVQGSGNTIYF. CDR3 coding DNA: TGCGCCAGCAGCGTACAGGGGTCTGGAAACACCATATATTTT.

This clonotype was picked up a small number of times. The gene calls are TRBV15 and TRBJ2-3; no firm D call. Per the germline V gene, CDR1 is LNHNV and CDR2 is YYDKDF (reference sequence). Deletions cut 8 bases from V and 4 bases from J, with 10 bases between. The CDR3 consists of 12 residues. CDR3 sequence reads: CATQGRADTQYF. In DNA, the CDR3 is TGTGCCACCCAAGGACGGGCAGATACGCAGTATTTT.

V and J are TRBV6-5 and TRBJ2-1; 8 nucleotides match TRBD2. The CDR3 contains 16 residues. Per the germline V gene, CDR1 is MNHEY and CDR2 is SVGAGI. Trimming took 2 bases from V and 6 from J; bases not matched to a gene: 9. CDR3 loop: CASSYRLQRGSNEQFF. CDR3 coding DNA: TGTGCCAGCAGTTACCGCTTACAGCGGGGGTCCAATGAGCAGTTCTTC.

This clonotype was recorded a few times. The chain employs TRBV7-2 and TRBJ1-2; a possible D gene is TRBD1 (6 bases). CDR1 is SGHTA, CDR2 FQGNSA, per germline. The CDR3 has 14 amino acids. V dropped 1 base and J dropped 4 bases, with 10 bases sitting between them. CDR3 protein: CASSLGGGIYGYTF. The CDR3 nucleotides read TGTGCCAGCAGCTTAGGAGGGGGGATCTATGGCTACACCTTC.

The chain links TRBV6-2 or TRBV6-3 to TRBJ1-5; 7 bases align to TRBD1. Germline V gene lookup returns CDR1 MNHEY and CDR2 SVGEGT. The CDR3 is 16 residues long. V lost 0 bases and J lost 2; bases outside the gene matches: 4. CDR3 sequence: CASSYSDRAGNQPQHF. CDR3 nucleotides: TGTGCCAGCAGTTACTCTGACAGGGCGGGCAATCAGCCCCAGCATTTT.

This rearrangement joins TRBV5-1 to TRBJ1-6; no clear D gene. Germline lookup yields CDR1 SGHRS and CDR2 YFSETQ. V was cut by 0 bases and J by 10 bases, with 14 bases left in between. The CDR3 length is 15 residues. CDR3 region: CASSLDSPTVSPLHF. In DNA form, the CDR3 reads TGCGCCAGCAGCTTGGACAGCCCAACCGTCTCACCCCTCCACTTT.